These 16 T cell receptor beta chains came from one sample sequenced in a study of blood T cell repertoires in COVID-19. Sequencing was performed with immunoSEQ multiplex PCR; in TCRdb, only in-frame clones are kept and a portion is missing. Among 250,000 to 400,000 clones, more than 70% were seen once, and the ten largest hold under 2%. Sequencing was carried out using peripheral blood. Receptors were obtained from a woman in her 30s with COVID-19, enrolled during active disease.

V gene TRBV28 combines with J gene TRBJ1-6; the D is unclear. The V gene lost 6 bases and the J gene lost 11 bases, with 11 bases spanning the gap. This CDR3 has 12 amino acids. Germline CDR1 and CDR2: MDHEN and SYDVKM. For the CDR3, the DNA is TGTGCCAGCAGCCCCCCGGAGGCACCCCTCCACTTT. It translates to CASSPPEAPLHF. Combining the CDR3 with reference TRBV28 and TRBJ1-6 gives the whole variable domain DVKVTQSSRYLVKRTGEKVFLECVQDMDHENMFWYRQDPGLGLRLIYFSYDVKMKEKGDIPEGYSVSREKKERFSLILESASTNQTSMYLCASSPPEAPLHFGNGTRLTVT.

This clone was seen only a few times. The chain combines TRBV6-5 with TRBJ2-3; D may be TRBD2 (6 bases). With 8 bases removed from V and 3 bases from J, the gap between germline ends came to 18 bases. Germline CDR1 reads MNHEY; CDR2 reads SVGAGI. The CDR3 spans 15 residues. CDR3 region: CASPGKWGVTDTQYF. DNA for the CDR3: TGTGCCAGCCCAGGGAAGTGGGGGGTAACAGATACGCAGTATTTT.

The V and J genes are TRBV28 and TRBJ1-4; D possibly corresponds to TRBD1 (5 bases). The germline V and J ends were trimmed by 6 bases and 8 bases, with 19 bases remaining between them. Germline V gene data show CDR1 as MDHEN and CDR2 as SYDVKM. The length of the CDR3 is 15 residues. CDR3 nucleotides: TGTGCCAGCAGCCGCGGGGGAGGGCCCGACGAAAAACTGTTTTTT. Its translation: CASSRGGGPDEKLFF.

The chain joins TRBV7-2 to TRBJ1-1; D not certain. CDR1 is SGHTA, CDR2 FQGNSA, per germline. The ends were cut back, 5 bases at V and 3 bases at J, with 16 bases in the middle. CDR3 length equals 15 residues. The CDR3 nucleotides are TGTGCCAGCAGCCCCTCGGTCAATTCATACACTGAAGCTTTCTTT. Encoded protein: CASSPSVNSYTEAFF.

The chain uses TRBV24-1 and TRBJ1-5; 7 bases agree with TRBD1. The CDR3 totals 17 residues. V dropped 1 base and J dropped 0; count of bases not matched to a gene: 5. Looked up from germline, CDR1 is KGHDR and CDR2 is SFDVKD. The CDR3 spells CATSDLTGTDSNQPQHF. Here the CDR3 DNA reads TGTGCCACCAGTGATTTAACTGGGACAGATAGCAATCAGCCCCAGCATTTT.

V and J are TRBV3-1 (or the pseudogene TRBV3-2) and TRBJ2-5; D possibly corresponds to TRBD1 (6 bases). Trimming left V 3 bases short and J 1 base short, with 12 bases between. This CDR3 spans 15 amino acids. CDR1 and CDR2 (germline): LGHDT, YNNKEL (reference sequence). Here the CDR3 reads CASSQWDISQETQYF. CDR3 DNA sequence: TGTGCCAGCAGCCAGTGGGACATTAGCCAAGAGACCCAGTACTTC.

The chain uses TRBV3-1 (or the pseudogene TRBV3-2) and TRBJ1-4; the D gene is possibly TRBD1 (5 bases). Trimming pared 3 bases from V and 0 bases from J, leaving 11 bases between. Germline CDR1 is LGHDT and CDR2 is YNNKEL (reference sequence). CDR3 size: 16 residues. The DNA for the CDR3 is TGTGCCAGCAGCCATTTGCAGGGTCCAACTAATGAAAAACTGTTTTTT. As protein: CASSHLQGPTNEKLFF.

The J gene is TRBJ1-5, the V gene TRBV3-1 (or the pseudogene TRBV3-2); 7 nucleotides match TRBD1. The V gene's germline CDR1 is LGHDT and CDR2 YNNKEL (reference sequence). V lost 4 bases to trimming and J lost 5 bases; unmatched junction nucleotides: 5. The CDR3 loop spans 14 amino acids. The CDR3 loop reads CASSLTTGHQPQHF. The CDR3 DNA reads TGTGCCAGCAGCCTGACGACAGGGCATCAGCCCCAGCATTTT.

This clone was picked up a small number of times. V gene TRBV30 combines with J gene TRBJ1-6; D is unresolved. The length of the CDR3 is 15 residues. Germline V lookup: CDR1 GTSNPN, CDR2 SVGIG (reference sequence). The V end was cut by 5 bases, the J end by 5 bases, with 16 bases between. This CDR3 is CAWAGERRHNSPLHF. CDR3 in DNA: TGTGCCTGGGCTGGAGAACGGCGTCATAATTCACCCCTCCACTTT.

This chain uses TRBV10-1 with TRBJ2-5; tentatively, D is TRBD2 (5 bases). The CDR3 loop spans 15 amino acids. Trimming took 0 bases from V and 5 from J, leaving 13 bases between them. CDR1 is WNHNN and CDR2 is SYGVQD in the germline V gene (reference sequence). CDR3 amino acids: CASSESGELGETQYF. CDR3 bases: TGCGCCAGCAGTGAGTCGGGAGAGCTGGGGGAGACCCAGTACTTC.

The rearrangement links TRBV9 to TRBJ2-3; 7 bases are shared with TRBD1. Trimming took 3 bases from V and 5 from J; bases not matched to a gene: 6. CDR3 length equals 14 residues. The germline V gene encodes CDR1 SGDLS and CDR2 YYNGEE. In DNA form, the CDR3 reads TGTGCCAGCAGCGCAGGGACAGCCTTAGATACGCAGTATTTT. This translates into CASSAGTALDTQYF.

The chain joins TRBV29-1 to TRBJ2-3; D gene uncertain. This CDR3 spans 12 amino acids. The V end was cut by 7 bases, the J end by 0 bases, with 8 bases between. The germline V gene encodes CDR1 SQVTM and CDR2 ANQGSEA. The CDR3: CSALPSTDTQYF. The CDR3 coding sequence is TGCAGCGCCCTACCGAGCACAGATACGCAGTATTTT.

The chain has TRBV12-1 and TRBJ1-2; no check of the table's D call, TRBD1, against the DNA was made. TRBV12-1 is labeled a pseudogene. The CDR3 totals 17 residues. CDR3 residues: CASSFDLRQGENYGYTF. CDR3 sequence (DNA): TGTGCCAGCAGCTTTGATCTGCGACAGGGGGAGAACTATGGCTACACCTTC.

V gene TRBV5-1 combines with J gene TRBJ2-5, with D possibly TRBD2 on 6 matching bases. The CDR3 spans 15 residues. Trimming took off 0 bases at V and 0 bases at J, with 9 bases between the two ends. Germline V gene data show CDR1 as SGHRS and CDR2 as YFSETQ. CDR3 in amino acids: CASSLGGVYQETQYF. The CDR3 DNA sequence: TGCGCCAGCAGCTTGGGCGGGGTGTACCAAGAGACCCAGTACTTC.

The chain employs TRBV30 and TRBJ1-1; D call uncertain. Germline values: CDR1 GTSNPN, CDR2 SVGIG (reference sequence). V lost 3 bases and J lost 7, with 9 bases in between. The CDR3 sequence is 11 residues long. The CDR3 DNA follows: TGTGCCTGGAGGGAGCGCGGTGAAGCTTTCTTT. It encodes CAWRERGEAFF.

CDR3 nucleotide sequence: TGCGCCAGCAGTGGTACGAACACCGGGGAGCTGTTTTTT. Translation: CASSGTNTGELFF. V and J are TRBV10-2 and TRBJ2-2, with unresolved D. In germline, CDR1 is WSHSY, CDR2 SAAADI. The germline V and J ends were trimmed by 4 bases and 0 bases, with 3 bases remaining between them. The CDR3 length is 13 residues.